Below, 14 T cell receptor beta chains from the same sample are listed, as sequenced in a study of blood T cell repertoires in COVID-19. Clones were read by immunoSEQ multiplex PCR, and TCRdb kept only the in-frame ones, dropping some. The sample shows about 160,000 clones, roughly 91% of them seen only once. Sequencing was done on a sample of peripheral blood. The origin of the receptors is a woman in her forties or fifties with acute or convalescent COVID-19.

The rearrangement joins TRBV18 to TRBJ1-1; maybe TRBD1 (5 bases). The length of the CDR3 is 14 residues. V was shortened by 5 bases and J by 1 base, with 11 bases between the two germline ends. Germline CDR1 reads KGHSH; CDR2 reads LQKENI. This chain's CDR3 is CASSGGTENTEAFF. DNA of the CDR3: TGTGCCAGCTCAGGGGGGACGGAGAACACTGAAGCTTTCTTT.

The chain employs TRBV19 and TRBJ2-1, with 7 positions matching TRBD2. CDR3 length: 15 amino acids. The ends lost 4 bases at V and 0 bases at J; junction bases unmatched: 3. In germline, CDR1 is LNHDA, CDR2 SQIVND (reference sequence). CDR3 residues: CASSNGGSSYNEQFF. CDR3 nucleotides: TGTGCCAGTAGTAACGGCGGGAGCTCCTACAATGAGCAGTTCTTC.

The chain couples TRBV2 to TRBJ1-1; perhaps TRBD1 as D (5 bases). Germline V CDR1 and CDR2: SNHLY, FYNNEI. The V end lost 4 bases, the J end lost 0 bases, and 6 bases lay between the germline ends. CDR3 length equals 13 residues. As DNA, the CDR3 is TGTGCCAGCAGTGCAGGGTTGAACACTGAAGCTTTCTTT. This sequence encodes CASSAGLNTEAFF.

The gene calls are TRBV7-9 and TRBJ2-1; no definite D call. CDR3 size: 11 residues. With 2 bases removed from V and 7 bases from J, the gap between germline ends came to 3 bases. Germline CDR1 is SEHNR and CDR2 is FQNEAQ (reference sequence). This chain's CDR3 is CASSLSNEQFF. Written as DNA, the CDR3 is TGTGCCAGCAGCTTATCTAATGAGCAGTTCTTC.

The chain couples TRBV19 to TRBJ2-7, with 9 bases aligning to TRBD1. The ends lost 5 bases at V and 1 base at J; junction bases unmatched: 15. The CDR3 spans 18 residues. Germline V lookup: CDR1 LNHDA, CDR2 SQIVND (reference sequence). The CDR3 sequence is CASSPILGQGAPSYEQYF. CDR3 DNA sequence: TGTGCCAGTAGTCCCATTCTGGGACAGGGAGCCCCGTCCTACGAGCAGTACTTC.

V is TRBV23-1 and J is TRBJ2-1; D is perhaps TRBD2 (5 bases). TRBV23-1 is sorted into the ORF group, with uncertain function. The CDR3 length is 11 residues. The ends were cut back, 4 bases at V and 9 bases at J, with 7 bases in the middle. CDR3 residues: CASSRGIEQFF. In nucleotides, the CDR3 is TGCGCCAGCAGTCGAGGGATTGAGCAGTTCTTC.

The chain employs TRBV7-8 and TRBJ1-2, with 7 bases that match TRBD1. This CDR3 region has 14 residues. The V and J ends lost 5 bases and 8 bases, in that order; junction bases with no gene match: 11. Germline CDR1 and CDR2: SGHVS and FQNEAQ. CDR3 in amino acids: CASSPPGQGVGYTF. CDR3 DNA: TGTGCCAGCAGCCCCCCCGGGCAGGGGGTCGGCTACACCTTC.

In DNA, the CDR3 is TGTGCTAGTGGTTTGACAAGGAAAGACTCCCAACACACAGATACGCAGTATTTT. Amino acids: CASGLTRKDSQHTDTQYF. V usage is TRBV12-5 and J usage is TRBJ2-3; no firm D call. The CDR3 runs to 18 residues. Looked up from germline, CDR1 is LGHNT and CDR2 is FRNRAP. Trimming took 2 bases from V and 2 from J, leaving 20 bases between them.

V gene TRBV2 combines with J gene TRBJ1-1; D perhaps matches TRBD1 (6 bases). The V gene's germline CDR1 is SNHLY and CDR2 FYNNEI. The CDR3 sequence is 12 residues long. V was trimmed by 7 bases and J by 6 bases, leaving 12 bases between them. The CDR3 here is CASILQGPEAFF. The CDR3 DNA follows: TGTGCCAGCATCCTACAGGGCCCTGAAGCTTTCTTT.

The rearrangement uses TRBV19 and TRBJ1-5, with 8 nucleotides matching TRBD1. Per the germline V gene, CDR1 is LNHDA and CDR2 is SQIVND (reference sequence). J gave up 6 bases and V 6 bases, and 4 bases lay outside the gene matches. The CDR3 is 13 amino acids. This CDR3 is CASRDREGQPQHF. CDR3 bases: TGTGCCAGTAGGGACAGGGAAGGTCAGCCCCAGCATTTT.

This clone was observed once. This sequence joins TRBV4-1 and TRBJ2-7, with TRBD1 as a possible D gene (6 bases). CDR3 length: 11 amino acids. V was cut by 3 bases and J by 6 bases, with 6 bases left in between. The germline V gene has CDR1 MGHRA and CDR2 YSYEKL. The CDR3 loop is CASSQGAEQYF. CDR3 in DNA: TGCGCCAGCAGCCAGGGGGCCGAGCAGTACTTC.

This clone was found once. The chain couples TRBV6-5 to TRBJ1-1, with TRBD1 matching 8 bases. Germline CDR1 reads MNHEY; CDR2 reads SVGAGI. This CDR3 is built from 16 residues. With 4 bases clipped from V and 3 bases from J, the junction kept 10 bases outside the gene matches. CDR3 loop: CASSSLRSTGDTEAFF. DNA of the CDR3: TGTGCCAGCAGTTCCCTCCGTTCGACAGGGGACACTGAAGCTTTCTTT.

Remarks on this clone: Other DNA variants within this sample encode the same CDR3. V gene TRBV15 combines with J gene TRBJ2-6, with D unresolved. Per the germline V gene, CDR1 is LNHNV and CDR2 is YYDKDF (reference sequence). CDR3 length: 15 amino acids. Trimming removed 1 base from V and 1 base from J, with 5 bases in between. CDR3 region: CATSRVRSGANVLTF. The CDR3 nucleotides are TGTGCCACCAGCAGAGTTAGATCTGGGGCCAACGTCCTGACTTTC.

V gene TRBV29-1 combines with J gene TRBJ2-3; TRBD1 matches at 7 bases. Unmatched junction bases numbered 6, after V lost 4 bases and J lost 5 bases. This CDR3 comprises 13 residues. Germline assignment: CDR1 SQVTM and CDR2 ANQGSEA. The CDR3 DNA reads TGCAGCGTTGCAAGGGGGCTGGGAGATACGCAGTATTTT. Translation gives CSVARGLGDTQYF.